This T cell receptor beta chain was profiled in a study of T cell repertoires in cytomegalovirus infection. The overall study: Public TCR beta signature analysis indicated the presence of both CMV infection and matching HLA type.

One entry per CDR3 protein results from TCRdb running MiXCR on the reads. Of 250,000 to 400,000 distinct CDR3 sequences listed, 20% to 25% are singletons. The CDR3 covers 18 residues. The V and J ends lost 2 bases and 4 bases respectively, with 19 bases between them. The germline CDR1 and CDR2 sequences are SGHDT and YYEEEE. Study findings and constraints: Cumulative public TCR beta family frequency identified carriers of CMV plus the relevant HLA. In two of eight donors, the top clonotype was HLA-C-restricted CMV-specific.

This clonotype was detected many times. What it recognizes is unknown. The TCR sequence derives from a human donor in good health (CMV status not recorded). Some clones in this sample may be carry-over from other donors' samples. The chain carries TRBV5-6 and TRBJ1-6; D is possibly TRBD1 (6 bases). Sequencing was performed on cultured PBMCs, taken from culture after CMV antigen stimulation. CDR3 nucleotide sequence: TGTGCCAGCAGCTTCGGACAGTTCCTAAACCGATATAATTCACCCCTCCACTTT. Protein sequence: CASSFGQFLNRYNSPLHF.